This T cell receptor beta chain was sequenced during a study of blood T cell repertoires in COVID-19. In the study overall: Donors in the United States, Italy and Spain gave samples during acute or convalescent COVID-19.

Under the authors' procedure: Estimation of nucleated cell counts was performed using reference gene primer amplification. Sequenced by immunoSEQ multiplex PCR; TCRdb stores in-frame clones only, minus some. D and trimming were read from the DNA, whereas the V and J calls and clone size are those reported in that table. In the table there are almost 90,000 clones, roughly 91% of which are singletons. Followed over time, Seattle patients had been enrolled while infection was active. This sequence originates from a young man with COVID-19, enrolled during active disease. Sequencing was done on a sample of peripheral blood.

CDR3: CASSTKDWADEQFF. DNA for the CDR3: TGTGCCAGCAGCACGAAGGACTGGGCCGATGAGCAGTTCTTC. The chain is built from TRBV7-6 and TRBJ2-1; D may be TRBD2 (5 bases). CDR3 length equals 14 residues. V was trimmed by 5 bases and J by 8 bases, leaving 16 bases between them. Germline CDR1 SGHVS, CDR2 FNYEAQ.